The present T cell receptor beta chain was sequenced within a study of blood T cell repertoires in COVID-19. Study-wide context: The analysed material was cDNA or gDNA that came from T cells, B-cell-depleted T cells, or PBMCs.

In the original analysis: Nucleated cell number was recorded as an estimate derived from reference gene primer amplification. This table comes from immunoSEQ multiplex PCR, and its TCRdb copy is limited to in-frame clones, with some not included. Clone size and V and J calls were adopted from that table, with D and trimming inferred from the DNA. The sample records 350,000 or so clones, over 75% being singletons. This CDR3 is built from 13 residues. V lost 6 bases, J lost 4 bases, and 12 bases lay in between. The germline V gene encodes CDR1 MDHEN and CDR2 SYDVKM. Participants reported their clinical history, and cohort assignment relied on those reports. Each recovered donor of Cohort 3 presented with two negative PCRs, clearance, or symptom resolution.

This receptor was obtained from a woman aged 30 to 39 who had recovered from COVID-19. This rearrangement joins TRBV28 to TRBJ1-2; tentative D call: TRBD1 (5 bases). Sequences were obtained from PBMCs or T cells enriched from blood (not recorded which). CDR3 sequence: CASSYGHSYGYTF. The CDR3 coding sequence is TGTGCCAGCAGCTATGGACATTCCTATGGCTACACCTTC.